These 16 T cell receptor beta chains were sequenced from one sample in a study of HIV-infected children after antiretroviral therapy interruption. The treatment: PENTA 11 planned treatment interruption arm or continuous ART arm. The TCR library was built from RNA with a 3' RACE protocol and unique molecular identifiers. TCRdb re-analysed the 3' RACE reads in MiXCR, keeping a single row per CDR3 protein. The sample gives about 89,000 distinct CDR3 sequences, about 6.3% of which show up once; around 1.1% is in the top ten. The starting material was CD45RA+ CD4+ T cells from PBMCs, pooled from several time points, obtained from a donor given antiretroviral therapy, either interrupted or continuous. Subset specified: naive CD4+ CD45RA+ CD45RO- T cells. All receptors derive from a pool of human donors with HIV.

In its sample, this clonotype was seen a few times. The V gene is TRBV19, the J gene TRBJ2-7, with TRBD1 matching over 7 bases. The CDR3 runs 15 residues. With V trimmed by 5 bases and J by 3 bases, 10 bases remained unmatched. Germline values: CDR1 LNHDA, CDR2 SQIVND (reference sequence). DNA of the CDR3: TGTGCCAGTAGTTCGATGCAGACAGGGATCTACGAGCAGTACTTC. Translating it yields CASSSMQTGIYEQYF. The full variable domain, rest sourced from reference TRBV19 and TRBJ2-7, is DGGITQSPKYLFRKEGQNVTLSCEQNLNHDAMYWYRQDPGQGLRLIYYSQIVNDFQKGDIAEGYSVSREKKESFPLTVTSAQKNPTAFYLCASSSMQTGIYEQYFGPGTRLTVT.

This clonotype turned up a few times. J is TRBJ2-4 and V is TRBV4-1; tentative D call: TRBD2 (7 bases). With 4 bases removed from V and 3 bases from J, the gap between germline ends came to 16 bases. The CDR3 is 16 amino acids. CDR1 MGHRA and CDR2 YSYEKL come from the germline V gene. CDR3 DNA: TGCGCCAGCAGCCCTGGGGGGGGGCAGGGCAAAAACATTCAGTACTTC. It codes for CASSPGGGQGKNIQYF.

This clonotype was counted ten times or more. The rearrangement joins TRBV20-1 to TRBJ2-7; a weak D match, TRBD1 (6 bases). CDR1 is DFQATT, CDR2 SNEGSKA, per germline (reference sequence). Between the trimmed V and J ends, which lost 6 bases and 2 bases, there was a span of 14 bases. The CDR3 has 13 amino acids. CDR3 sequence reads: CSAYRTATYEQYF. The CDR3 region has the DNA TGCAGTGCCTACCGGACAGCTACCTACGAGCAGTACTTC.

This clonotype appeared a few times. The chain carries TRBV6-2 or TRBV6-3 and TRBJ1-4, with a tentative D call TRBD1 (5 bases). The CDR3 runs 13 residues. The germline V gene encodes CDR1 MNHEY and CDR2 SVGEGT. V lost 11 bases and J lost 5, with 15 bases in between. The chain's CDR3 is CASRVLGNEKLFF. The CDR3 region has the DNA TGTGCCTCCAGGGTCCTAGGGAATGAAAAACTGTTTTTT.

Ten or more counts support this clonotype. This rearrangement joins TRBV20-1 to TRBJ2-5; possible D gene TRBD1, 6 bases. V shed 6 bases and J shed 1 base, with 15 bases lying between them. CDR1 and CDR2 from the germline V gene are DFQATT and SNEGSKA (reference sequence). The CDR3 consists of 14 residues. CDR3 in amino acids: CSASSGQSQETQYF. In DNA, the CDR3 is TGCAGTGCCTCATCTGGACAGTCCCAAGAGACCCAGTACTTC.

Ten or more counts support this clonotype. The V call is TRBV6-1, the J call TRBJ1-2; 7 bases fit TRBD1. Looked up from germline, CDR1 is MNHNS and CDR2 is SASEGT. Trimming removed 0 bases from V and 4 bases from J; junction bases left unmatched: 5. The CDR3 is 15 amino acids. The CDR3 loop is CASSEADRDAYGYTF. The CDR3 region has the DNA TGTGCCAGCAGTGAAGCCGACAGGGATGCCTATGGCTACACCTTC.

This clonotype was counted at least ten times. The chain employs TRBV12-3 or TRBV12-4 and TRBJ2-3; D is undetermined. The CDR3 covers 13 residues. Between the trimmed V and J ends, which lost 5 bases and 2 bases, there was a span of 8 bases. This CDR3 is CASSLLPTDTQYF. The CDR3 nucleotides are TGTGCCAGCAGTCTCCTCCCCACAGATACGCAGTATTTT.

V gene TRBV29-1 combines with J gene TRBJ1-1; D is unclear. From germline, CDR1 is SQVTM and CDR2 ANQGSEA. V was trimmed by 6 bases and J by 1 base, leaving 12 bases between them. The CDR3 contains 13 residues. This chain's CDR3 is CSVARIANTEAFF. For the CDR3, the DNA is TGCAGCGTCGCTCGAATAGCGAACACTGAAGCTTTCTTT.

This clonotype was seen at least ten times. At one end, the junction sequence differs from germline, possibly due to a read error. The CDR3 coding sequence is TGTACCAGCGGCCCGTCCGGGACAGGGGTGTATGGCTACACCTTC. Translated: CTSGPSGTGVYGYTF. This rearrangement joins TRBV6-5 to TRBJ1-2, with 10 bases aligning to TRBD1. CDR3 length equals 15 residues. Per germline, CDR1 MNHEY and CDR2 SVGAGI.

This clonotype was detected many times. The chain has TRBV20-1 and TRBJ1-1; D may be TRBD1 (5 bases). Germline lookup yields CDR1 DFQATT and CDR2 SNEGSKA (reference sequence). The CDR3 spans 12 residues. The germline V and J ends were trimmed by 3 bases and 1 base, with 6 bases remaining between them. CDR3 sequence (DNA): TGCAGTGCTAGGGGACCGAACACTGAAGCTTTCTTT. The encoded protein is CSARGPNTEAFF.

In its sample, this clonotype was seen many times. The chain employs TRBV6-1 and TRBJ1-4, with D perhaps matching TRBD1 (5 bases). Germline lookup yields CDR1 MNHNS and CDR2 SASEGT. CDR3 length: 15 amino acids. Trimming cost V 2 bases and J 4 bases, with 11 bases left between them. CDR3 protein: CASSEPGRYNEKLFF. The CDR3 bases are TGTGCCAGCAGTGAACCGGGACGGTATAATGAAAAACTGTTTTTT.

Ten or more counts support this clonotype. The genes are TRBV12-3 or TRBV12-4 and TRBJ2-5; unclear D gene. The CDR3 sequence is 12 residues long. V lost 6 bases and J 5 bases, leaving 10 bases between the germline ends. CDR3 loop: CASSTSRETQYF. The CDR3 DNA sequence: TGTGCCAGCAGCACATCTAGGGAGACCCAGTACTTC.

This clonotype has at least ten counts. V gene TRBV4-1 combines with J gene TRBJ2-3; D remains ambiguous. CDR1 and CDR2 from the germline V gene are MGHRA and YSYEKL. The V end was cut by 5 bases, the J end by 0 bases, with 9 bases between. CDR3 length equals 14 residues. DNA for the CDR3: TGCGCCAGCAGCATTACTATTAGCACAGATACGCAGTATTTT. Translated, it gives CASSITISTDTQYF.

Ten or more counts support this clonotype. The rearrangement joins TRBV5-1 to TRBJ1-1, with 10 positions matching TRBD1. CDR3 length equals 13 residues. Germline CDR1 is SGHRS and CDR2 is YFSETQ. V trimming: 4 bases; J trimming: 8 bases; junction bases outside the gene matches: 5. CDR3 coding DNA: TGCGCCAGCAGCCGGGGACAGGGGCTCGAAGCTTTCTTT. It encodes CASSRGQGLEAFF.

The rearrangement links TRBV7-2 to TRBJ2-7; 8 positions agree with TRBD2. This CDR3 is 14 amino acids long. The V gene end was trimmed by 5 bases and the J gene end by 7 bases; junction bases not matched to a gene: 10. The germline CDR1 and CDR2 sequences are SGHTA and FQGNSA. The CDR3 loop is CASSRSGGGREQYF. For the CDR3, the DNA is TGTGCCAGCAGCCGCAGCGGGGGCGGGAGGGAGCAGTACTTC. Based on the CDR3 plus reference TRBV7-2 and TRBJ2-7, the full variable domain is GAGVSQSPSNKVTEKGKDVELRCDPISGHTALYWYRQSLGQGLEFLIYFQGNSAPDKSGLPSDRFSAERTGGSVSTLTIQRTQQEDSAVYLCASSRSGGGREQYFGPGTRLTVT.

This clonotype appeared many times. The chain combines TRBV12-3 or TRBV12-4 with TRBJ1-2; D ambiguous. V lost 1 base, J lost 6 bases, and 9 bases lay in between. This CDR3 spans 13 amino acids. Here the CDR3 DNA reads TGTGCCAGCAGTTTAGTGACGCCGCATGGCTACACCTTC. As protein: CASSLVTPHGYTF.